This note documents a single T cell receptor (beta chain) sequence. Its antigen is currently unknown. The sample is drawn from a study of T cell repertoires in cytomegalovirus infection. Study-wide context: HLA-B-restricted CMV epitopes that are well studied were used alongside recently identified HLA-C-restricted ones. Matching HLA type, along with CMV infection, was indicated by public TCR beta signatures.

TCRdb passed the reads through MiXCR, listing each CDR3 protein once. The table records about 830,000 distinct CDR3 sequences, 30% to 35% of them present only once. Regarding the study as a whole: Adding up the frequency of public TCR beta families identified people who carried CMV plus the relevant HLA. Within the response measured ex vivo, HLA-C-restricted CMV-specific TCR beta clonotypes were dominant.

This receptor was obtained from a human donor in good health (CMV status not recorded). Some clones in this sample may be carry-over from other donors' samples. Sequenced here: cultured CD8+ T cells from PBMCs, sampled from culture after CMV antigen stimulation.

The CDR3 DNA reads TGTGCCAGCAGTTACTCTTCAGGCAATCAGCCCCAGCATTTT. It encodes CASSYSSGNQPQHF. This sequence joins TRBV6-5 and TRBJ1-5; D not resolved. V was shortened by 0 bases and J by 2 bases, with 5 bases between the two germline ends. Germline V lookup: CDR1 MNHEY, CDR2 SVGAGI. The CDR3 totals 14 residues.